The clone carrying this T cell receptor (beta chain) was counted ten times or more. This specimen belongs to a study of T cell repertoires in cytomegalovirus infection. V was shortened by 4 bases and J by 4 bases, with 19 bases between the two germline ends. This CDR3 has 16 residues. In germline, CDR1 is ENHRY, CDR2 SYGVKD. TCRdb reprocessed the reads via MiXCR and lists one record per CDR3 protein. The sample records 450,000 to 550,000 distinct CDR3 sequences, about 15% being singletons. This TCR was recovered from a human donor in good health (CMV status not recorded). Some clones in this sample may be carry-over from other donors' samples. The sample consisted of CD8+ T cells from PBMCs. The V and J genes are TRBV10-3 and TRBJ1-1, with a possible D match to TRBD1 (6 bases). For the CDR3, the DNA is TGTGCCATCAGTGTGGGTGGTGGGGGGCCCGGCACTGAAGCTTTCTTT. Protein sequence: CAISVGGGGPGTEAFF.